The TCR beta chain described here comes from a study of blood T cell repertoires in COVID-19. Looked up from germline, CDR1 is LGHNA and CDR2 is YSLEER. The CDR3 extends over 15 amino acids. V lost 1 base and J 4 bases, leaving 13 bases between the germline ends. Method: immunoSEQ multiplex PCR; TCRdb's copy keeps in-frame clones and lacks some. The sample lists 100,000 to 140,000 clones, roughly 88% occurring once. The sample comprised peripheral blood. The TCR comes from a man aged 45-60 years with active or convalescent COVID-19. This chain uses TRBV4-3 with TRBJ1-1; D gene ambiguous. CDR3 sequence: CASSQVLGDRTEAFF. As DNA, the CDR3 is TGCGCCAGCAGCCAAGTTCTCGGGGATCGCACTGAAGCTTTCTTT.